This T cell receptor (beta chain) was sequenced in a study of blood T cell repertoires in COVID-19. At the level of the study: Sources were T cells, B-cell-depleted T cells, or PBMCs; the material itself was cDNA or gDNA.

The study counted Cohort 3 donors as recovered given two negative PCRs, clearance, or symptom resolution. As processed by the authors: Quantification of nucleated cells was approximated via reference gene primer amplification. Repertoires were generated with immunoSEQ multiplex PCR, while TCRdb's copy carries only in-frame clones and drops some. V, J and clone size are those of that table, while D and trimming were read from the DNA. This table has approximately 440,000 clones, less than 95% appearing once. The CDR3 is made up of 15 amino acids. V trimming: 4 bases; J trimming: 0 bases; junction bases outside the gene matches: 3. Germline CDR1 is SEHNR and CDR2 is FQNEAQ (reference sequence).

The sequencing sample was made of PBMCs or T cells enriched from blood (not recorded which). This rearrangement joins TRBV7-9 to TRBJ1-3; 7 nucleotides agree with TRBD1. The TCR comes from a man aged 18 to 29 who had recovered from COVID-19. The CDR3 sequence is CASSSTGSSGNTIYF. The CDR3 DNA follows: TGTGCCAGCAGCTCGACAGGGTCCTCTGGAAACACCATATATTTT.